This entry describes one T cell receptor beta chain. Approximately 210 ng DNA, 30,000 to 35,000 T cell genomes, went into each sorted-subset replicate PCR. Method: immunoSEQ multiplex PCR; TCRdb's copy keeps in-frame clones and lacks some. Altogether just over 2,000,000 clones are present, roughly 95% being singletons, with the ten largest covering 0.85% to 1.2%. Per germline, CDR1 LNHNV and CDR2 YYDKDF (reference sequence). The ends were cut back, 0 bases at V and 0 bases at J, with 16 bases in the middle. This CDR3 region has 18 residues. The record originates from a study of shared clonotypes between healthy human individuals. Naive-designated CD8 cells lacked CD45RO, were positively enriched for CCR7, and omitted terminally differentiated effector memory CD45RA+ cells. Donation came from healthy HIV-negative adults that had no recent acute infections or vaccinations.

Sequencing was performed on naive CD8+ T cells sorted from blood. The V call is TRBV15, the J call TRBJ2-3; D is undetermined. This clonotype originated in a man in his late teens or twenties in good health. In nucleotides, the CDR3 is TGTGCCACCAGCAGAGAGCCTCCCGGTTCCTTTAGCACAGATACGCAGTATTTT. Protein sequence: CATSREPPGSFSTDTQYF.